The rows below give T cell receptor beta chains drawn from one sample of a study of cytomegalovirus exposure and HLA in healthy donors. Produced via immunoSEQ multiplex PCR; TCRdb's table is partial and in-frame only. The data contain over 150,000 clones, 60% to 85% of them seen just once; the ten biggest clones take up around 3%. Specimen: PBMCs. The origin of the receptors is a male donor in good health and CMV-seronegative. Both conserved end residues are part of each CDR3. A row's size may be missing; if present it is once, few, many or a size class.

clone_size j_call v_call cdr3_aa
- TRBJ2-7 TRBV7-2 CASSLARGGLYEQYF
- TRBJ2-7 TRBV25-1 CASSYFSSYEQYF
- TRBJ1-3 TRBV7-6 CASSRWGAGNTIYF
- TRBJ1-5 TRBV6-6 CASSYRDQPQHF
- TRBJ2-1 TRBV19 CASSRLAGEGHEQFF
few TRBJ2-4 TRBV14 CASSSTGGEAKNIQYF
- TRBJ1-1 TRBV28 CASSLQTGIQNTEAFF
- TRBJ2-1 TRBV7-9 CASTTWTSGISYEQFF
- TRBJ2-3 TRBV7-9 CASSLRDTSTDTQYF
- TRBJ1-2 TRBV28 CASGTFSGYGYTF
- TRBJ2-1 TRBV4-3 CASSQDPRLAGERNEQFF
few TRBJ2-1 TRBV30 CAWSRGNNEQFF
- TRBJ1-1 TRBV7-8 CASSLPGENTEAFF
- TRBJ2-2 TRBV30 CAWTGTSLTNTGELFF
- TRBJ2-3 TRBV6-1 CASTSSGMDTQYF
- TRBJ2-3 TRBV19 CASSRTGELLSPDTQYF
- TRBJ2-1 TRBV6-6 CASIPGVPASYNEQFF
- TRBJ2-3 TRBV29-1 CSAPTRGGVADTQYF
few TRBJ2-5 TRBV6-1 CASTVSPGRAETQYF
few TRBJ2-7 TRBV6-5 CASSHPGQGSYEQYF
- TRBJ2-1 TRBV5-6 CASSVHRDSFYNEQFF
- TRBJ2-2 TRBV7-3 CASSPHTGTGITGELFF
- TRBJ2-5 TRBV9 CASSPQYQETQYF
- TRBJ1-2 TRBV9 CASSVFSKIMGFYGYTF
- TRBJ1-1 TRBV6-1 CAIHGGSSEAFF
- TRBJ2-3 TRBV6-5 CASSYSSSGATDTQYF
- TRBJ2-2 TRBV6-1 CASSEPRGNGELFF
- TRBJ2-1 TRBV7-6 CASSLKAYEQFF
- TRBJ1-4 TRBV6-1 CASRDRQGRMELFF
few TRBJ2-2 TRBV6-5 CASSSTGLYTGELFF
- TRBJ2-1 TRBV5-1 CASSLGLAGKYEQFF
- TRBJ1-3 TRBV19 CASSIISPSGEGNTIYF
- TRBJ2-7 TRBV11-2 CASSPSYEQYF
- TRBJ1-2 TRBV2 CASPSEGREVYGYTF
- TRBJ1-2 TRBV25-1 CASSGTANYGYTF
- TRBJ2-1 TRBV7-3 CASSLRSGKNEQFF
- TRBJ2-7 TRBV7-2 CASSPGASETYEQYF
- TRBJ1-1 TRBV6-4 CASSPEQGTGAFF
- TRBJ1-2 TRBV5-4 CASSPGTLSFNYGYTF
- TRBJ1-2 TRBV19 CASSDRGHNYGYTF
- TRBJ1-2 TRBV7-8 CASSSGQGDGYTF
- TRBJ1-1 TRBV29-1 CSVSQGALGAFF
few TRBJ2-3 TRBV7-9 CASSFGSGDTQYF
few TRBJ1-2 TRBV6-6 CASSYSDRSYGYTF
- TRBJ2-7 TRBV7-9 CASSPPSGAGAYEQYF
- TRBJ1-3 TRBV19 CATTQGRGTGNTIYF
- TRBJ2-3 TRBV4-2 CASSQDLGADTQYF
- TRBJ1-5 TRBV19 CASRDSHYSNQPQHF
- TRBJ2-1 TRBV11-1 CASSSTSGAYNEQFF
- TRBJ2-7 TRBV6-1 CASGRDEQYF
- TRBJ2-1 TRBV7-9 CASSPGGSSYNEQFF
once TRBJ2-1 TRBV11-3 CASSFSGASYNEQFF
- TRBJ1-5 TRBV6-6 CAIPRDSNQPQHF
- TRBJ2-1 TRBV28 CASSRTSGRGGEQFF